In this sample, the clone carrying this TCR beta chain turned up a few times. The antigen is unknown. This sample is drawn from a study of T cells in Graves' hyperthyroidism and ophthalmopathy. General study points: Blood also held most thyroid clonotypes expanded beyond 0.001.

Hyperthyroidism of Graves' type that showed no ophthalmopathy progression within 18 months was stable. Thyroid ultrasound and orbital computed tomography, with clinical symptoms and serum thyroxine and TRAb, informed diagnoses. Regions amplified from RNA transcripts were the TCR beta CDR3 regions. Carried out on the TCR CDR3, a first-round RT-PCR used the HTBI primer set. TCRdb itself ran the multiplex PCR reads through MiXCR, one entry per CDR3 protein. The table records under 400,000 distinct CDR3 sequences, 25% of them present only once. V was shortened by 4 bases and J by 9 bases, with 20 bases between the two germline ends. Germline CDR1 reads SGHRS; CDR2 reads YFSETQ. The CDR3 covers 15 residues.

This clonotype was obtained from a man between 45 and 60 years old with Graves' hyperthyroidism. Input material: blood. This sequence joins TRBV5-1 and TRBJ2-1, with D possibly TRBD2 on 5 matching bases. Here the CDR3 DNA reads TGCGCCAGCAGCCCCGGAGGCCCCTCTAGGAGTGAGCAGTTCTTC. Amino acids: CASSPGGPSRSEQFF.